A selection of T cell receptor beta chains follows, all from one sample in a study of blood T cell repertoires in COVID-19. Data came from immunoSEQ multiplex PCR; TCRdb stores just in-frame clones and leaves some out. This sample has fewer than 200,000 clones, with about four fifths found just once. Sequencing was performed on peripheral blood. Source of these receptors: a middle-aged man who had recovered from COVID-19. Both conserved end residues are part of each CDR3. Each record gives: J gene, V gene, D gene, clone size, CDR3 protein, CDR3 DNA. D genes are given only for firm matches. Expanded clones are given a class, and other clones once, few, many or no size at all.

>TRBJ2-1|TRBV6-2/TRBV6-3|TRBD2|NA
CASSWTSGRVNEQFF
TGTGCCAGCAGCTGGACTAGCGGGAGAGTCAATGAGCAGTTCTTC
>TRBJ2-5|TRBV18|NA|NA
CASSSLGPTLSLRQGRQETQYF
TGTGCCAGCTCTTCCCTGGGCCCTACACTCTCCTTGCGGCAGGGCCGGCAAGAGACCCAGTACTTC
>TRBJ2-5|TRBV2|TRBD1|few
CASRGGQGMSETQYF
TGTGCCAGCAGGGGGGGACAGGGGATGTCAGAGACCCAGTACTTC
>TRBJ2-3|TRBV5-6|NA|NA
CASSLGQGSTDTQYF
TGTGCCAGCAGCTTGGGGCAGGGGAGCACAGATACGCAGTATTTT
>TRBJ2-7|TRBV18|NA|NA
CASSSTTQTYEQYF
TGTGCCAGCTCATCAACTACACAAACCTACGAGCAGTACTTC
>TRBJ1-5|TRBV6-2/TRBV6-3|NA|NA
CASSFGEPQHF
TGTGCCAGCAGTTTCGGTGAGCCCCAGCATTTT
>TRBJ1-5|TRBV19|NA|NA
CASSEEGLSNQPQHF
TGTGCCAGTAGCGAGGAGGGGCTAAGCAATCAGCCCCAGCATTTT
>TRBJ1-6|TRBV5-4|NA|once
CASSPFDRNNSPLHF
TGTGCCAGCAGCCCTTTTGACAGAAATAATTCACCCCTCCACTTT
>TRBJ2-3|TRBV6-2/TRBV6-3|TRBD2|once
CASSYWHPSSGSLADTQYF
TGTGCCAGCAGTTACTGGCACCCTTCTAGCGGGAGCTTGGCAGATACGCAGTATTTT
>TRBJ2-7|TRBV9|TRBD2|NA
CASSSGLASGEQYF
TGTGCCAGCAGCTCGGGACTAGCCTCTGGGGAGCAGTACTTC
>TRBJ2-5|TRBV2|NA|NA
CASSIVETQYF
TGTGCCAGCAGTATCGTAGAGACCCAGTACTTC
>TRBJ2-3|TRBV5-1|TRBD2|NA
CASSLAGDTDTQYF
TGCGCCAGCAGCTTAGCGGGGGACACAGATACGCAGTATTTT
>TRBJ1-2|TRBV6-2/TRBV6-3|TRBD1|few
CASSLGQVYGYTF
TGTGCCAGCAGTCTCGGACAGGTGTATGGCTACACCTTC
>TRBJ2-7|TRBV12-3/TRBV12-4|NA|NA
CASSYGTAGEQYF
TGTGCCAGCAGTTATGGGACAGCGGGTGAGCAGTACTTC
>TRBJ2-2|TRBV10-3|NA|NA
CAISEVQENTGELFF
TGTGCCATCAGTGAAGTACAGGAAAACACCGGGGAGCTGTTTTTT
>TRBJ1-5|TRBV28|NA|NA
CVSTITGNGQPQHF
TGTGTCAGCACCATAACAGGGAACGGTCAGCCCCAGCATTTT
>TRBJ2-4|TRBV9|TRBD1|NA
CASSPGTGETKNIQYF
TGTGCCAGCAGTCCCGGGACAGGGGAAACCAAAAACATTCAGTACTTC
>TRBJ1-5|TRBV28|NA|NA
CASSSRDKKIQPQHF
TGTGCCAGCAGTTCCCGGGACAAGAAAATTCAGCCCCAGCATTTT
>TRBJ1-5|TRBV19|NA|once
CASRSGGNQPQHF
TGTGCCAGTAGGTCGGGTGGCAATCAGCCCCAGCATTTT
>TRBJ1-1|TRBV4-3|TRBD1|few
CASSQVQGPGAFF
TGCGCCAGCAGCCAAGTACAGGGGCCAGGGGCTTTCTTT
>TRBJ2-3|TRBV7-2|TRBD2|once
CASSLGLAGGITDTQYF
TGTGCCAGCAGCTTAGGGCTAGCGGGGGGGATCACAGATACGCAGTATTTT
>TRBJ2-5|TRBV3-1/TRBV3-2|NA|NA
CASSQRGGETQYF
TGTGCCAGCAGCCAGAGAGGTGGGGAGACCCAGTACTTC
>TRBJ2-7|TRBV19|NA|NA
CASSLRRSYEQYF
TGTGCCAGTAGTCTGAGGCGGTCCTACGAGCAGTACTTC
>TRBJ2-7|TRBV19|TRBD2|NA
CASSSGLVSYEQYF
TGTGCCAGTAGTTCCGGACTAGTGTCCTACGAGCAGTACTTC
>TRBJ2-3|TRBV27|TRBD1|NA
CASRGADRISDTQYF
TGTGCCAGCAGAGGTGCGGACAGGATCTCAGATACGCAGTATTTT
>TRBJ2-3|TRBV2|TRBD2|NA
CASSDGGAVWNTQYF
TGTGCCAGCAGTGACGGGGGGGCCGTGTGGAATACGCAGTATTTT
>TRBJ1-5|TRBV18|NA|NA
CASSPGLYNQPQHF
TGTGCCAGCTCACCTGGCCTGTACAATCAGCCCCAGCATTTT
>TRBJ2-5|TRBV24-1|TRBD1|NA
CATSGGQGAETQYF
TGTGCCACCAGTGGGGGCCAGGGGGCCGAGACCCAGTACTTC
>TRBJ1-1|TRBV3-1/TRBV3-2|TRBD1|NA
CASSPTQGAREAFF
TGTGCCAGCAGCCCAACCCAGGGGGCCCGAGAAGCTTTCTTT
>TRBJ1-2|TRBV30|TRBD1|NA
CAWSRDSFYGYTF
TGTGCCTGGAGCCGGGACAGCTTTTATGGCTACACCTTC
>TRBJ1-6|TRBV20-1|NA|few
CSASRSASSYNSPLHF
TGCAGTGCTAGTCGGTCCGCGAGCTCCTATAATTCACCCCTCCACTTT
>TRBJ2-3|TRBV7-2|TRBD2|NA
CASSLTGTSGYSDTQYF
TGTGCCAGCAGCTTAACCGGGACTAGCGGGTACTCAGATACGCAGTATTTT
>TRBJ2-3|TRBV28|TRBD2|NA
CASSSPGDYPTDTQYF
TGTGCCAGCAGTTCCCCTGGGGACTATCCCACAGATACGCAGTATTTT
>TRBJ2-1|TRBV11-3|NA|NA
CASRVQSSYYNEQFF
TGTGCCAGCAGGGTACAGTCTTCTTACTACAATGAGCAGTTCTTC
>TRBJ2-7|TRBV13|TRBD1|NA
CASSAGTGGYEQYF
TGTGCCAGCAGCGCCGGGACAGGGGGCTACGAGCAGTACTTC
>TRBJ2-3|TRBV19|TRBD1|NA
CASTSTGGLVDTQYF
TGTGCCAGTACCTCGACAGGGGGTTTAGTGGATACGCAGTATTTT
>TRBJ2-7|TRBV9|NA|NA
CASSVEQAGIYEQYF
TGTGCCAGCAGCGTAGAGCAGGCTGGCATCTACGAGCAGTACTTC
>TRBJ1-3|TRBV6-5|TRBD1|NA
CASRRDREDTIYF
TGTGCCAGCAGACGGGACAGGGAAGACACCATATATTTT
>TRBJ2-4|TRBV28|TRBD2|NA
CASSTVAGSKNIQYF
TGTGCCAGCAGTACGGTAGCGGGATCCAAAAACATTCAGTACTTC
>TRBJ2-3|TRBV6-2/TRBV6-3|NA|NA
CASSLAGTDTQYF
TGTGCCAGCAGTTTAGCGGGCACAGATACGCAGTATTTT
>TRBJ1-1|TRBV18|NA|NA
CASSPQGVEAFF
TGTGCCAGCTCACCACAGGGGGTAGAAGCTTTCTTT
>TRBJ1-4|TRBV9|NA|NA
CASSVAPVSNEKLFF
TGTGCCAGCAGCGTAGCTCCGGTGTCTAATGAAAAACTGTTTTTT
>TRBJ2-1|TRBV12-3/TRBV12-4|TRBD2|NA
CASRLGTSEFF
TGTGCCAGCAGACTCGGGACTAGCGAATTCTTC
>TRBJ2-7|TRBV6-5|TRBD2|NA
CASRGEGAGSYEQYF
TGTGCCAGCAGGGGGGAGGGTGCGGGCTCCTACGAGCAGTACTTC
>TRBJ2-5|TRBV18|NA|NA
CASSPNRKETQYF
TGTGCCAGCTCACCAAACAGAAAAGAGACCCAGTACTTC
>TRBJ1-5|TRBV2|TRBD1|NA
CASSQGQGRRQPQHF
TGTGCCAGCAGTCAGGGACAGGGAAGGAGGCAGCCCCAGCATTTT
>TRBJ2-1|TRBV24-1|TRBD2|NA
CATSDETSGRAYEQFF
TGTGCCACCAGTGATGAAACTAGCGGGAGGGCCTATGAGCAGTTCTTC
>TRBJ2-2|TRBV5-8|TRBD2|NA
CASSPRTSAYVGELFF
TGTGCCAGCAGCCCCCGGACTAGCGCATATGTCGGGGAGCTGTTTTTT
>TRBJ2-7|TRBV7-2|NA|few
CASSLAEEQYF
TGTGCCAGCAGCTTAGCGGAGGAGCAGTACTTC
>TRBJ1-4|TRBV2|NA|NA
CASSAGLLEKLFF
TGTGCCAGCAGTGCAGGTCTTCTTGAAAAACTGTTTTTT
>TRBJ2-7|TRBV20-1|NA|NA
CSASGWTPYEQYF
TGCAGTGCTAGTGGGTGGACTCCCTACGAGCAGTACTTC
>TRBJ2-1|TRBV6-5|NA|NA
CASSLTGSYNEQFF
TGTGCCAGCAGCCTCACGGGGTCCTACAATGAGCAGTTCTTC